A selection of T cell receptor beta chains follows, all from one sample in a study of blood T cell repertoires in COVID-19. TCRdb's copy holds only in-frame clones and misses some; the assay was immunoSEQ multiplex PCR. Of hundreds of thousands of clones listed, approximately 92% are singletons. Sequenced sample: PBMCs or T cells enriched from blood (not recorded which). Source of these receptors: a man aged 18 to 30 who had recovered from COVID-19. The CDR3 runs from the conserved cysteine through the conserved F or W. The order of the fields is J gene, clone size, D gene, V gene, CDR3 DNA, CDR3 protein. A D gene is named only where the DNA matches it firmly. The size of a clone is reported for some rows only, either as once, few or many, or as a class for expanded clones.

TRBJ2-2,NA,TRBD2,TRBV5-4,TGTGCCAGCAGCCCGTGGGGGGGTCAGCGACTCACCGGGGAGCTGTTTTTT,CASSPWGGQRLTGELFF
TRBJ2-1,NA,TRBD2,TRBV12-5,TGTGCTAGTGGTTTGGTGGTAGCGGGAGCGGGTTTCTACAATGAGCAGTTCTTC,CASGLVVAGAGFYNEQFF
TRBJ2-7,NA,NA,TRBV6-5,TGTGCCAGCAGTTACTCCGGCGGCGAGCAGTACTTC,CASSYSGGEQYF
TRBJ2-7,NA,TRBD2,TRBV7-9,TGTGCCAGCAGCGTTCTAGCGGGTCTCTACGAGCAGTACTTC,CASSVLAGLYEQYF
TRBJ1-4,NA,NA,TRBV4-1,TGCGCCAGCAGCGGGCGAACAACTAATGAAAAACTGTTTTTT,CASSGRTTNEKLFF
TRBJ1-2,NA,TRBD1,TRBV6-5,TGTGCCAGCAGTCCTACAGGGGTCTATGGCTACACCTTC,CASSPTGVYGYTF
TRBJ1-1,NA,NA,TRBV7-2,TGTGCCAGCAGCCTCCTCCTTCGGGACACTGAAGCTTTCTTT,CASSLLLRDTEAFF
TRBJ2-5,once,TRBD2,TRBV7-6,TGTGCCAGCAGCTACTGGGGACTAGCGAACGGAGAGACCCAGTACTTC,CASSYWGLANGETQYF
TRBJ2-3,NA,TRBD1,TRBV7-3,TGTGCCAGCAGCGCTGCATCCGGGACAGGCTACACAGATACGCAGTATTTT,CASSAASGTGYTDTQYF
TRBJ2-7,NA,NA,TRBV7-9,TGTGCCAGCAGCTCAACAGGGCGCTACGAGCAGTACTTC,CASSSTGRYEQYF
TRBJ2-7,NA,TRBD1,TRBV19,TGTGCCAGTAGTATACCGGGACAGAGCTCCTACGAGCAGTACTTC,CASSIPGQSSYEQYF
TRBJ2-4,NA,NA,TRBV12-3/TRBV12-4,TGTGCCAGCAGTTTGGGGGGTGAACAGTACTTC,CASSLGGEQYF
TRBJ2-7,NA,TRBD1,TRBV7-2,TGTGCCAGCAGCTCTTGGACAGGTCCGAGCTCCTACGAGCAGTACTTC,CASSSWTGPSSYEQYF
TRBJ2-3,once,TRBD1,TRBV7-2,TGTGCCAGCAGCGACAGGGCGTCAGATACGCAGTATTTT,CASSDRASDTQYF
TRBJ2-7,NA,TRBD2,TRBV5-1,TGCGCCAGCAGCCCCCCGCCCCAGGGACTAGCGGGGAGCTCCTACGAGCAGTACTTC,CASSPPPQGLAGSSYEQYF
TRBJ2-7,NA,TRBD1,TRBV27,TGTGCCAGCCGACAGGGGGTCACTTCCTACGAGCAGTACTTC,CASRQGVTSYEQYF
TRBJ2-7,NA,TRBD1,TRBV6-2/TRBV6-3,TGTGCCAGCAGCCCCACCCAAGACAGGGGGCTTCGCTACGAGCAGTACTTC,CASSPTQDRGLRYEQYF
TRBJ2-1,NA,NA,TRBV9,TGTGCCAGCAGCGTAGCGGGGGGCCCCTCCAATGAGCAGTTCTTC,CASSVAGGPSNEQFF